This passage covers 21 T cell receptor beta chains from one sample sequenced in a study of blood T cell repertoires in COVID-19 (dated by TCRdb to about 2020). The receptor library was made with the immunoSEQ multiplex PCR assay. Here the immuneACCESS table is served through TCRdb, limited to in-frame sequences with V and J called. Missing clones are a known gap in these copies; in checked studies unresolved V genes cover under half, and the rest lacks a known reason. The sample contains some 290,000 clones, roughly 83% of them found a single time. The ten largest clonotypes hold under 5.5% of the sample. Material for sequencing was peripheral blood. Receptors were obtained from a man aged 60 to 75 who had recovered from COVID-19.

The chain joins TRBV24-1 to TRBJ2-2; 8 bases match TRBD1. The germline CDR1 and CDR2 sequences are KGHDR and SFDVKD. The CDR3 totals 17 residues. V shed 1 base, J shed 1 base, and the junction held 4 bases outside the gene matches. CDR3 nucleotides: TGTGCCACCAGTGATTTAACAGGGGGAATGAACACCGGGGAGCTGTTTTTT. Protein: CATSDLTGGMNTGELFF.

The V and J genes are TRBV5-4 and TRBJ2-5, with D maybe TRBD1 (7 bases). Deletions cut 2 bases from V and 5 bases from J, with 19 bases between. This CDR3 contains 16 residues. CDR1 and CDR2 from the germline V gene are SGHNT and YYREEE (reference sequence). The CDR3 sequence: CASSFGGQSSGETQYF. In nucleotides, the CDR3 is TGTGCCAGCAGCTTTGGGGGACAGTCAAGCGGGGAGACCCAGTACTTC.

The J gene is TRBJ2-1, the V gene TRBV2, with D possibly being TRBD1 (6 bases). Between the trimmed V and J ends, which lost 3 bases and 7 bases, there was a span of 13 bases. The CDR3 spans 14 residues. Germline V CDR1 and CDR2: SNHLY, FYNNEI. In nucleotides, the CDR3 is TGTGCCAGCAGTGAGGGGGCGGGTCGGAATGAGCAGTTCTTC. It is translated as CASSEGAGRNEQFF.

The V and J genes are TRBV29-1 and TRBJ2-5; D may be TRBD2 (5 bases). Germline V gives CDR1 SQVTM, CDR2 ANQGSEA. Trimming took 7 bases from V and 5 from J, leaving 14 bases between them. The CDR3 extends over 12 amino acids. CDR3 DNA sequence: TGCAGCGCCCCCGGCCCGGGGGAGACCCAGTACTTC. Amino acid sequence: CSAPGPGETQYF.

In DNA form, the CDR3 reads TGTGCCAGTAGTATAGCAGGAGGCGGGGGCCGAAGAAATGAGCAGTTCTTC. Protein sequence: CASSIAGGGGRRNEQFF. The V gene is TRBV19, the J gene TRBJ2-1; perhaps TRBD2 as D (7 bases). Germline V CDR1 and CDR2: LNHDA, SQIVND (reference sequence). The V and J ends lost 1 base and 7 bases respectively, with 20 bases between them. The CDR3 consists of 17 residues.

In this sample, this clone turned up a few times. This sequence joins TRBV21-1 and TRBJ1-1; the table's D call of TRBD1 was not tested on the DNA. TRBV21-1 has pseudogene status. The CDR3 runs 12 residues. CDR3: CASRGQGGEAFF. Written as DNA, the CDR3 is TGTGCCAGCAGGGGGCAAGGTGGTGAAGCTTTCTTT.

The genes are TRBV20-1 and TRBJ2-7, with a weak D call TRBD2 (6 bases). CDR1 and CDR2 from the germline V gene are DFQATT and SNEGSKA (reference sequence). The germline V and J ends were trimmed by 3 bases and 3 bases, with 15 bases remaining between them. The CDR3 covers 14 residues. The CDR3 reads CSASKAGPLYEQYF. CDR3 DNA sequence: TGCAGTGCTAGTAAGGCGGGACCCCTCTACGAGCAGTACTTC.

The chain combines TRBV7-3 with TRBJ2-1; tentative D call: TRBD1 (6 bases). The germline V gene has CDR1 SGHTA and CDR2 FQGTGA. The CDR3 runs to 14 residues. V lost 3 bases and J lost 6, with 12 bases in between. CDR3: CASSLDSGFNEQFF. The CDR3, as DNA: TGTGCCAGCAGCTTGGACAGTGGGTTCAATGAGCAGTTCTTC.

V usage is TRBV28 and J usage is TRBJ1-2; D gene uncertain. CDR3 length: 13 amino acids. Between the trimmed V and J ends, which lost 6 bases and 2 bases, there was a span of 10 bases. Germline V CDR1 and CDR2: MDHEN, SYDVKM. The CDR3 bases are TGTGCCAGCAGCCCCCCGGGGAACTATGGCTACACCTTC. Its protein is CASSPPGNYGYTF.

This rearrangement joins TRBV19 to TRBJ1-1; a weak D match, TRBD1 (5 bases). Trimming left V 1 base short and J 1 base short, with 10 bases between. In germline, CDR1 is LNHDA, CDR2 SQIVND (reference sequence). CDR3 length equals 15 residues. CDR3 sequence (DNA): TGTGCCAGTAGTATAGTCGGGCAGGGGAACACTGAAGCTTTCTTT. Its protein product is CASSIVGQGNTEAFF.

The genes are TRBV12-5 and TRBJ1-1; D is possibly TRBD1 (6 bases). The CDR3 length is 14 residues. The germline V gene encodes CDR1 LGHNT and CDR2 FRNRAP. V lost 5 bases, J lost 5 bases, and 15 bases lay in between. The CDR3 sequence: CASGPNRDWTEAFF. In nucleotides, the CDR3 is TGTGCTAGTGGTCCGAACAGGGATTGGACTGAAGCTTTCTTT.

The V gene is TRBV4-2, the J gene TRBJ1-5; TRBD1 agrees at 7 bases. CDR1 and CDR2 (germline): LGHNA, YNFKEQ. The trim removed 4 bases at V and 5 bases at J, leaving 8 bases unmatched. The CDR3 contains 15 residues. The CDR3, as DNA: TGTGCCAGCAGCCGCCTCCGGGACAGAGATCAGCCCCAGCATTTT. Protein product: CASSRLRDRDQPQHF.

The sample holds one count of this clone. The rearrangement links TRBV24-1 to TRBJ2-1; TRBD1 agrees at 9 bases. The germline gives CDR1 KGHDR, CDR2 SFDVKD. V shed 3 bases, J shed 3 bases, and the junction held 8 bases outside the gene matches. The CDR3 loop spans 17 amino acids. DNA for the CDR3: TGTGCCACCAGTGATCCCGGACAGGGGAGGAACTACAATGAGCAGTTCTTC. This translates into CATSDPGQGRNYNEQFF.

The CDR3 nucleotides read TGTGCCAGCAGTTTGCGAAACTCCTACAATGAGCAGTTCTTC. Protein: CASSLRNSYNEQFF. V usage is TRBV27 and J usage is TRBJ2-1; D is uncertain. V dropped 3 bases and J dropped 0 bases, with 6 bases sitting between them. There are 14 residues in the CDR3. CDR1 MNHEY and CDR2 SMNVEV come from the germline V gene (reference sequence).

The chain recombines TRBV3-1 (or the pseudogene TRBV3-2) with TRBJ2-3; TRBD1 matches at 7 bases. Germline lookup yields CDR1 LGHDT and CDR2 YNNKEL (reference sequence). This CDR3 is 16 amino acids long. The junction had 16 bases not matched to a gene; V was cut back by 8 bases and J by 5 bases. The CDR3 protein is CASCSQGEMSGDTQYF. In DNA form, the CDR3 reads TGTGCCAGCTGCTCCCAGGGGGAGATGTCGGGAGATACGCAGTATTTT.

The gene calls are TRBV27 and TRBJ2-5, with TRBD1 matching 7 bases. The J segment lost 1 base and the V segment lost 4 bases, leaving 0 bases of the junction unmatched. The CDR3 loop spans 13 amino acids. Germline CDR1 MNHEY, CDR2 SMNVEV (reference sequence). In DNA form, the CDR3 reads TGTGCCAGCAGTTGGACAGGCCAAGAGACCCAGTACTTC. Residues: CASSWTGQETQYF.

V is TRBV15 and J is TRBJ1-2; 8 bases agree with TRBD1. J lost 8 bases, V lost 1 base, and 15 bases had no gene match. The CDR3 loop spans 17 amino acids. Germline V CDR1 and CDR2: LNHNV, YYDKDF (reference sequence). The CDR3 here is CATSRVRSAGGSGGYTF. The CDR3 DNA reads TGTGCCACCAGCAGAGTACGGTCGGCAGGGGGCTCGGGGGGCTACACCTTC.

This sequence joins TRBV11-2 and TRBJ2-7; the match to TRBD2 covers 7 bases. V was clipped by 2 bases and J by 9 bases; unmatched bases: 13. The CDR3 sequence is 15 residues long. Germline-derived CDR1 and CDR2 are SGHAT and FQNNGV. The CDR3 spells CASSLMGGGSIVQYF. The CDR3 DNA follows: TGTGCCAGCAGCTTAATGGGTGGCGGGAGTATTGTGCAGTACTTC.

With respect to this clone: One junction end does not reproduce the germline sequence, and a read error may be involved. J is TRBJ1-5 and V is TRBV12-3 or TRBV12-4; 7 bases match TRBD1. This CDR3 has 12 amino acids. The CDR3 region has the DNA TGTGCCAGCAGTTTAGGGGACAGAATTTGGGATTTT. Its translation: CASSLGDRIWDF.

The chain combines TRBV7-2 with TRBJ2-1; 11 bases are shared with TRBD2. Germline V gene lookup returns CDR1 SGHTA and CDR2 FQGNSA. This CDR3 contains 15 residues. The ends lost 7 bases at V and 2 bases at J; junction bases unmatched: 4. CDR3 nucleotides: TGTGCCAGCATCCCTAGCGGGAGGCCCTACAATGAGCAGTTCTTC. It translates to CASIPSGRPYNEQFF.

This clone was detected a few times. J is TRBJ1-5 and V is TRBV6-6; D possibly corresponds to TRBD1 (5 bases). This CDR3 contains 15 residues. V lost 10 bases and J lost 3, with 19 bases in between. Germline loops: CDR1 MNHNY, CDR2 SVGAGI (reference sequence). The CDR3 spells CATAGVQGFNQPQHF. CDR3 in DNA: TGTGCCACCGCGGGGGTCCAAGGATTCAATCAGCCCCAGCATTTT.